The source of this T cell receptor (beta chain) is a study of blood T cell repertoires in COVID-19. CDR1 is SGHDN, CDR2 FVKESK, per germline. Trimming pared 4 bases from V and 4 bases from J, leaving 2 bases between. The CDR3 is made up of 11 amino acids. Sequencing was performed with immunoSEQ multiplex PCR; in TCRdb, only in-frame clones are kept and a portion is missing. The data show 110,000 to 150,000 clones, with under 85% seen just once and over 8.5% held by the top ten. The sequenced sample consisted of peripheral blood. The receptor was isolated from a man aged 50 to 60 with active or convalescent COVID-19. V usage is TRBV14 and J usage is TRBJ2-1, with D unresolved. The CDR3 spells CASSLYNEQFF. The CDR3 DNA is TGTGCCAGCAGCCTATACAATGAGCAGTTCTTC.